The 26 T cell receptor beta chains below were found in one sample sequenced in a study of regulatory T cells in long-lasting Graves disease. For TCR beta, libraries came from iRepertoire HTBI primers and Arm-PCR of CDR3 regions. TCRdb re-called the multiplex PCR reads with MiXCR, one entry per CDR3 protein. The sample includes about 450,000 distinct CDR3 sequences, about a quarter of them seen just once. Specified time point: persistent/refractory GD, antithyroid drugs over 5 years with positive TRAb. Preparation of the TCR library used RNA extracted from PBMCs. The source material was peripheral blood mononuclear cells (PBMCs), sampled when the disease was refractory, from a patient treated with antithyroid drugs. The receptors shown here come from a female donor with Graves disease.

This clonotype has at least ten counts. DNA of the CDR3: TGTGCCAGCAGCAAAGGGGGGGGTGCAGGACCATCTGAAGCTTTCTTT. Translation: CASSKGGGAGPSEAFF. The genes are TRBV12-3 or TRBV12-4 and TRBJ1-1, with D maybe TRBD1 (6 bases). The V end lost 6 bases, the J end lost 6 bases, and 23 bases lay between the germline ends. The CDR3 runs 16 residues.

In its sample, this clonotype was seen a few times. The rearrangement links TRBV6-2 or TRBV6-3 to TRBJ1-2; no firm D call. V lost 6 bases, J lost 5 bases, and 16 bases lay in between. Germline V gene lookup returns CDR1 MNHEY and CDR2 SVGEGT. This CDR3 has 14 amino acids. The CDR3 bases are TGTGCCAGCAGCGCCTGGTTGACCGATTATGGCTACACCTTC. This codes for CASSAWLTDYGYTF.

This chain joins TRBV7-2 and TRBJ1-1; TRBD1 matches 7 bases. Per germline, CDR1 SGHTA and CDR2 FQGNSA. The V and J ends lost 5 bases and 2 bases, in that order; junction bases with no gene match: 8. The CDR3 is made up of 15 amino acids. CDR3 amino acids: CASSQQGTANTEAFF. Written as DNA, the CDR3 is TGTGCCAGCAGCCAGCAGGGGACAGCCAACACTGAAGCTTTCTTT.

With regard to this clonotype: This may be a read error, as it is one base from a much larger clone. The chain links TRBV12-3 or TRBV12-4 to TRBJ2-5; 11 nucleotides match TRBD2. The CDR3 extends over 16 amino acids. The CDR3 protein is CASKLAGTSGQETRYF. Here the CDR3 DNA reads TGTGCCAGCAAACTCGCAGGGACTAGCGGACAAGAGACCCGGTACTTC.

This clonotype has just a few counts. The J gene is TRBJ2-2, the V gene TRBV27; TRBD2 matches 9 bases. Trimming took 5 bases from V and 4 from J; bases not matched to a gene: 8. The CDR3 contains 16 residues. The germline V gene encodes CDR1 MNHEY and CDR2 SMNVEV (reference sequence). Written as DNA, the CDR3 is TGTGCCAGCAGTCCTCGCGGGAGGGCCGGCACCGGGGAGCTGTTTTTT. The encoded protein is CASSPRGRAGTGELFF.

Ten or more counts support this clonotype. This rearrangement joins TRBV6-1 to TRBJ1-2; D ambiguous. The CDR3 is 16 amino acids. The ends were cut back, 7 bases at V and 9 bases at J, with 27 bases in the middle. CDR1 is MNHNS, CDR2 SASEGT, per germline. In nucleotides, the CDR3 is TGTGCCAGCATCCTCTCCCCCCTCTTGCAGACGTTGAGCTACACCTTC. Residues: CASILSPLLQTLSYTF.

This clonotype was seen ten or more times. V gene TRBV2 combines with J gene TRBJ2-7; D possibly corresponds to TRBD2 (6 bases). The V and J ends lost 2 bases and 3 bases respectively, with 14 bases between them. Germline-derived CDR1 and CDR2 are SNHLY and FYNNEI. The CDR3 length is 15 residues. DNA for the CDR3: TGTGCCAGCAGTGAATTGCGGGGACGATACTACGAGCAGTACTTC. It translates to CASSELRGRYYEQYF.

The genes are TRBV6-2 or TRBV6-3 and TRBJ1-1, with D hard to call. Per the germline V gene, CDR1 is MNHEY and CDR2 is SVGEGT. The CDR3 has 13 residues. The V end lost 0 bases, the J end lost 5 bases, and 7 bases lay between the germline ends. The CDR3 coding sequence is TGTGCCAGCAGTTACTCGGTGGAAACTGAAGCTTTCTTT. Translation: CASSYSVETEAFF.

The chain has TRBV20-1 and TRBJ2-5, with TRBD2 identical over 8 bases. Germline CDR1 reads DFQATT; CDR2 reads SNEGSKA (reference sequence). CDR3 length equals 15 residues. V was clipped by 6 bases and J by 4 bases; unmatched bases: 13. The DNA for the CDR3 is TGCAGTGCCAGACTAAGCGGGAGATCCCGAGAGACCCAGTACTTC. Its protein product is CSARLSGRSRETQYF.

This clonotype was found many times. The chain employs TRBV3-1 and TRBJ1-2; D is perhaps TRBD1 (5 bases). Trimming pared 4 bases from V and 3 bases from J, leaving 9 bases between. The germline V gene encodes CDR1 LGHDT and CDR2 YNNKEL (reference sequence). The CDR3 loop spans 13 amino acids. Here the CDR3 reads CASSRGTHYGYTF. The CDR3, as DNA: TGTGCCAGCAGCCGCGGGACTCACTATGGCTACACCTTC.

This chain connects TRBV19 to TRBJ1-2, with TRBD1 matching over 7 bases. After removal of 6 bases from V and 8 bases from J, the junction contained 12 bases not matched to a gene. The CDR3 runs 14 residues. Germline CDR1 is LNHDA and CDR2 is SQIVND (reference sequence). The CDR3 reads CASSQAQGRRGYTF. In DNA form, the CDR3 reads TGTGCCAGTAGCCAAGCACAGGGGAGAAGAGGCTACACCTTC. The full variable domain, completed using reference TRBV19 and TRBJ1-2, is DGGITQSPKYLFRKEGQNVTLSCEQNLNHDAMYWYRQDPGQGLRLIYYSQIVNDFQKGDIAEGYSVSREKKESFPLTVTSAQKNPTAFYLCASSQAQGRRGYTFGSGTRLTVV.

On this clonotype: A much larger clonotype is one base distant, so this may be a read error. The chain has TRBV6-6 and TRBJ2-1, with D unresolved. Trimming stripped 2 bases from V and 4 bases from J, with 9 bases between. Germline V gives CDR1 MNHNY, CDR2 SVGAGI (reference sequence). The CDR3 spans 14 residues. Written as DNA, the CDR3 is TGTGCCAGCAGTTACCCGAAGCGTTACAATGAGCAGTTCTTC. It specifies CASSYPKRYNEQFF.

The chain couples TRBV28 to TRBJ2-7; weak D call: TRBD2 (5 bases). CDR3 length: 11 amino acids. V lost 5 bases and J 9 bases, leaving 11 bases between the germline ends. Germline V gene lookup returns CDR1 MDHEN and CDR2 SYDVKM. The DNA for the CDR3 is TGTGCCAGCAGTCCCCGGGAAGGGCAGTACTTC. It yields the protein CASSPREGQYF.

This clonotype was seen at least ten times. The chain is built from TRBV20-1 and TRBJ1-4; a weak D match, TRBD1 (5 bases). The CDR3 sequence is 15 residues long. The ends were cut back, 4 bases at V and 6 bases at J, with 18 bases in the middle. In germline, CDR1 is DFQATT, CDR2 SNEGSKA (reference sequence). CDR3 sequence (DNA): TGCAGTGCTACAGACTCCGGGACCCGGGATGAAAAACTGTTTTTT. Amino acid sequence: CSATDSGTRDEKLFF.

Only a few counts were recorded for this clonotype. This chain links TRBV4-2 with TRBJ1-2; D is uncertain. V was clipped by 0 bases and J by 7 bases, with 15 bases between them. CDR1 is LGHNA and CDR2 is YNFKEQ in the germline V gene. The CDR3 extends over 15 amino acids. CDR3: CASSQELSGVVGYTF. The CDR3 nucleotides read TGTGCCAGCAGCCAAGAATTGAGTGGCGTCGTTGGCTACACCTTC.

The chain couples TRBV5-1 to TRBJ2-5; weak D call: TRBD1 (6 bases). The V end was cut by 4 bases, the J end by 1 base, with 8 bases between. The length of the CDR3 is 13 residues. Germline lookup yields CDR1 SGHRS and CDR2 YFSETQ. CDR3 DNA: TGCGCCAGCAGCCAAGGGGGCCAAGAGACCCAGTACTTC. This codes for CASSQGGQETQYF.

This clonotype was observed many times. The CDR3 loop reads CASSRFGTSGREQYF. CDR3 sequence (DNA): TGTGCCAGCAGCCGCTTTGGGACTAGCGGAAGGGAGCAGTACTTC. J is TRBJ2-7 and V is TRBV28, with TRBD2 identical over 11 bases. Germline CDR1 MDHEN, CDR2 SYDVKM. V trimming: 6 bases; J trimming: 7 bases; junction bases outside the gene matches: 11. The CDR3 consists of 15 residues.

This clonotype came up many times. The chain carries TRBV5-5 and TRBJ2-7; the match to TRBD1 covers 10 bases. V shed 1 base, J shed 4 bases, and the junction held 5 bases outside the gene matches. The CDR3 contains 15 residues. Per the germline V gene, CDR1 is SGHKS and CDR2 is YYEKEE (reference sequence). In DNA form, the CDR3 reads TGTGCCAGCAGCTTGCGTGACAGGGGGCTTTACGAGCAGTACTTC. The encoded protein is CASSLRDRGLYEQYF.

This clonotype was seen repeatedly, ten times or more. The chain has TRBV28 and TRBJ1-4; D is unclear. V shed 10 bases and J shed 0 bases, with 15 bases lying between them. The length of the CDR3 is 15 residues. CDR1 and CDR2 (germline): MDHEN, SYDVKM. DNA of the CDR3: TGTGCCACCATGAATGCAGGATCAACTAATGAAAAACTGTTTTTT. The encoded protein is CATMNAGSTNEKLFF.

CDR3 coding DNA: TGCAGTGCTAGTTTGCCGACTACCTATGGCTACACCTTC. It specifies CSASLPTTYGYTF. The V call is TRBV20-1, the J call TRBJ1-2; D is undetermined. This CDR3 comprises 13 residues. The V end lost 3 bases, the J end lost 4 bases, and 12 bases lay between the germline ends. Germline V gene data show CDR1 as DFQATT and CDR2 as SNEGSKA (reference sequence).

This chain links TRBV4-2 with TRBJ2-7; TRBD2 aligns across 7 bases. Germline assignment: CDR1 LGHNA and CDR2 YNFKEQ. The J segment lost 3 bases and the V segment lost 4 bases, leaving 9 bases of the junction unmatched. This CDR3 is 15 amino acids long. In DNA form, the CDR3 reads TGTGCCAGCAGCCGATCTGCGGGAGAGAGCTACGAGCAGTACTTC. This translates into CASSRSAGESYEQYF.

This clonotype was seen many times. The chain recombines TRBV30 with TRBJ1-1; D might be TRBD1 (6 bases). The CDR3 is made up of 14 amino acids. Trimming removed 3 bases at V and 1 base at J, with 12 bases between. Germline V gene data show CDR1 as GTSNPN and CDR2 as SVGIG (reference sequence). The CDR3 protein is CAWRETDRNTEAFF. The CDR3 DNA reads TGTGCCTGGAGGGAGACGGACAGGAACACTGAAGCTTTCTTT.

On this clonotype itself: The junction departs from germline at one end; a sequencing error may be responsible. The J gene is TRBJ1-1, the V gene TRBV10-3; D not resolved. Germline loops: CDR1 ENHRY, CDR2 SYGVKD. This CDR3 region has 13 residues. CDR3 sequence reads: CVITRLTNTEAFF. The CDR3 nucleotides read TGTGTCATCACGCGGCTTACGAACACTGAAGCTTTCTTT.

This clonotype was detected only once. The rearrangement links TRBV24-1 to TRBJ2-5; 7 nucleotides agree with TRBD1. CDR1 and CDR2 (germline): KGHDR, SFDVKD. The trim removed 3 bases at V and 4 bases at J, leaving 10 bases unmatched. The CDR3 has 16 amino acids. In DNA, the CDR3 is TGTGCCACCAGTGATCTAGGGACAGAGGGGACAGAGACCCAGTACTTC. Translation: CATSDLGTEGTETQYF.

In this sample, this clonotype turned up once. The chain links TRBV6-1 to TRBJ2-2; 8 bases align to TRBD2. The CDR3 contains 16 residues. Per the germline V gene, CDR1 is MNHNS and CDR2 is SASEGT. The J segment lost 2 bases and the V segment lost 10 bases, leaving 12 bases of the junction unmatched. Written as DNA, the CDR3 is TGTGCCACGATTCCCAGCGGGAGAGAAAACACCGGGGAGCTGTTTTTT. Its protein product is CATIPSGRENTGELFF.

This clonotype was detected many times. This chain joins TRBV20-1 and TRBJ1-4; D is undetermined. The V gene's germline CDR1 is DFQATT and CDR2 SNEGSKA (reference sequence). The CDR3 extends over 12 amino acids. The germline V and J ends were trimmed by 3 bases and 4 bases, with 6 bases remaining between them. DNA of the CDR3: TGCAGTGCTAGGAGTGTTAATGAAAAACTGTTTTTT. Translated: CSARSVNEKLFF.